The present T cell receptor (beta chain) was sequenced within a study of blood T cell repertoires in COVID-19. Study details: COVID-19 samples from acute and convalescent phases originated in the United States, Italy and Spain. Sources were T cells, B-cell-depleted T cells, or PBMCs; the material itself was cDNA or gDNA.

Germline loops: CDR1 SGHVS, CDR2 FNYEAQ. The V gene lost 6 bases and the J gene lost 0 bases, with 13 bases spanning the gap. The CDR3 has 15 residues. Data came from immunoSEQ multiplex PCR; TCRdb stores just in-frame clones and leaves some out. The table lists over 100,000 clones, around 82% of them singletons. Material for sequencing was peripheral blood. The sequence was obtained from a human donor in a cohort sampled during active or convalescent COVID-19. This sequence joins TRBV7-6 and TRBJ2-3; no clear D gene. CDR3 protein: CASRSAAYSTDTQYF. The CDR3 nucleotides are TGTGCCAGCAGATCCGCGGCTTACAGCACAGATACGCAGTATTTT.